Detailed here is one T cell receptor (beta chain). Its antigen is not identified. This may arise from a read error, as a much more abundant clone is one base away. A single record per CDR3 protein comes from TCRdb applying MiXCR to the PCR reads. The profile shows some 320,000 distinct CDR3 sequences, 20% to 25% of them singletons. This record comes from a study of molecular identifiers for immune sequencing clone quantification. Sorting isolated naive CD8 T cells as CD8+CD4-CCR7+CD45RA+ events. Study results and caveats: Spiked Jurkat TCR RNA equivalent to one cell was reportedly detectable in one million naive cells.

Trimming shortened V by 0 bases and J by 0 bases, and 12 bases separated the two germline ends. The germline V gene has CDR1 DFQATT and CDR2 SNEGSKA (reference sequence). The CDR3 is 16 residues long. This clonotype was sampled from a human donor in good health. Some libraries in this study had Jurkat cell RNA spiked in. The V and J genes are TRBV20-1 and TRBJ1-3; D is uncertain. What was sequenced was naive CD8+ T cells from blood, with Jurkat cell RNA spiked in. Subset here: FACS-sorted CD8+CD4-CCR7+CD45RA+ naive T cells. The CDR3 nucleotides are TGCAGTGCTAGAGATGCCCCCAACAACTCTGGAAACACCATATATTTT. Translating it yields CSARDAPNNSGNTIYF.